Listed here is a single T cell receptor beta chain. The sample is drawn from a study of control samples from healthy donors and cancer patients. The assay was immunoSEQ multiplex PCR, and TCRdb's table has in-frame clones only and misses some. Found here are about 100,000 clones, 92% of them singletons; the top ten hold less than 2.5%. The CDR3 is 14 amino acids. Per the germline V gene, CDR1 is LNHDA and CDR2 is SQIVND (reference sequence). Between the trimmed V and J ends, which lost 6 bases and 8 bases, there was a span of 16 bases. The receptor was derived from a young woman in good health. Sample: blood. The rearrangement uses TRBV19 and TRBJ1-4; a weak D match, TRBD1 (6 bases). The CDR3 nucleotides read TGTGCCAGTAGGGTCACGGGGGCGGTAGAAAAACTGTTTTTT. Protein sequence: CASRVTGAVEKLFF.